This is a list of T cell receptor beta chains from one sample in a study of CD8 T cells in Susac syndrome. A single record per CDR3 protein comes from TCRdb applying MiXCR to the immunoSEQ multiplex PCR reads. The data hold more than 150,000 distinct CDR3 sequences, with more than 90% observed a single time. The specimen was CD4+ T cells from PBMCs. These receptors originate from a human donor in good health. Both conserved end residues are trimmed from each CDR3. D genes are given only for firm matches.

J gene: TRBJ1-2; V gene: TRBV19; D gene: NA; CDR3 protein: ASSIDNYGYT
J gene: TRBJ2-1; V gene: TRBV24-1; D gene: TRBD1; CDR3 protein: ATSDFNRGPKDEQF
J gene: TRBJ2-3; V gene: TRBV5-1; D gene: NA; CDR3 protein: ASSQTGSDTQY
J gene: TRBJ2-7; V gene: TRBV30; D gene: NA; CDR3 protein: AWSPGTTLYEQY
J gene: TRBJ2-3; V gene: TRBV7-9; D gene: TRBD2; CDR3 protein: ASSPLAGSTDTQY
J gene: TRBJ2-5; V gene: TRBV27; D gene: NA; CDR3 protein: ASSSEGETQY
J gene: TRBJ1-2; V gene: TRBV3-1; D gene: TRBD1; CDR3 protein: ASSHRDRDGYT
J gene: TRBJ2-3; V gene: TRBV7-2; D gene: NA; CDR3 protein: ASRPGLNRPDTQY
J gene: TRBJ1-2; V gene: TRBV29-1; D gene: NA; CDR3 protein: SGLENYGYT
J gene: TRBJ2-7; V gene: TRBV3-1; D gene: NA; CDR3 protein: ASSQEYTREQY
J gene: TRBJ2-4; V gene: TRBV5-6; D gene: TRBD2; CDR3 protein: ASSLYRLALAKNIQY
J gene: TRBJ2-1; V gene: TRBV4-3; D gene: TRBD2; CDR3 protein: ASSQEVGSGGRQQF
J gene: TRBJ1-5; V gene: TRBV20-1; D gene: NA; CDR3 protein: SASFEGSNQPQH
J gene: TRBJ1-6; V gene: TRBV4-3; D gene: NA; CDR3 protein: ASSPHPRGNSPLH
J gene: TRBJ1-5; V gene: TRBV3-1; D gene: NA; CDR3 protein: ASSQDLGTAQH
J gene: TRBJ2-5; V gene: TRBV7-2; D gene: NA; CDR3 protein: ASSLGFGGQETQY
J gene: TRBJ1-5; V gene: TRBV3-1; D gene: TRBD1; CDR3 protein: ASSQVPGTGHQPQH
J gene: TRBJ2-3; V gene: TRBV3-1; D gene: NA; CDR3 protein: ASSQEAVTQY
J gene: TRBJ1-6; V gene: TRBV27; D gene: NA; CDR3 protein: ASSLSGRSSYNSPLH
J gene: TRBJ2-3; V gene: TRBV20-1; D gene: TRBD2; CDR3 protein: SAKAGGPIDTQY
J gene: TRBJ2-5; V gene: TRBV6-5; D gene: TRBD2; CDR3 protein: ASSSRLAGGLGWAQY
J gene: TRBJ2-3; V gene: TRBV20-1; D gene: NA; CDR3 protein: SASKAGATDTQY
J gene: TRBJ2-7; V gene: TRBV4-2; D gene: NA; CDR3 protein: ASSPLGGEQY
J gene: TRBJ2-6; V gene: TRBV23-1; D gene: TRBD1; CDR3 protein: ASSHTGAFSGANVLT
J gene: TRBJ2-6; V gene: TRBV9; D gene: NA; CDR3 protein: ASSVSPTASGANVLT
J gene: TRBJ1-2; V gene: TRBV5-4; D gene: NA; CDR3 protein: ASSPDGRGHYGYT
J gene: TRBJ1-1; V gene: TRBV12-3/TRBV12-4; D gene: NA; CDR3 protein: ASSSKDRGSAF
J gene: TRBJ1-5; V gene: TRBV12-3/TRBV12-4; D gene: NA; CDR3 protein: ASKTGTANQPQH
J gene: TRBJ1-4; V gene: TRBV5-5; D gene: TRBD1; CDR3 protein: ASSFRISGTADEKLF
J gene: TRBJ2-1; V gene: TRBV20-1; D gene: TRBD2; CDR3 protein: SARLAGGRVDEQF
J gene: TRBJ2-3; V gene: TRBV3-1; D gene: NA; CDR3 protein: ASSLGTVRIYTQY
J gene: TRBJ2-7; V gene: TRBV4-2; D gene: TRBD2; CDR3 protein: ASSQGGRGEQY
J gene: TRBJ2-5; V gene: TRBV6-2/TRBV6-3; D gene: NA; CDR3 protein: ASSAPEETQY
J gene: TRBJ2-7; V gene: TRBV2; D gene: TRBD1; CDR3 protein: ASGMGQLSYEQY
J gene: TRBJ2-1; V gene: TRBV7-9; D gene: TRBD1; CDR3 protein: ASSFVQGAQQF